This TCR beta chain was captured in a study of blood T cell repertoires in COVID-19. V was clipped by 2 bases and J by 5 bases; unmatched bases: 10. The CDR3 is 16 residues long. The germline gives CDR1 SEHNR, CDR2 FQNEAQ (reference sequence). Assay: immunoSEQ multiplex PCR; the TCRdb copy retains only in-frame clones and omits some. The table includes over 600,000 clones, 85% to 90% detected once. The genes are TRBV7-9 and TRBJ2-5; TRBD2 agrees at 8 bases. The origin of this receptor is a woman in her late teens or twenties with acute or convalescent COVID-19. What was sequenced was peripheral blood. The CDR3 DNA reads TGTGCCAGCAGCTTAAGGACTCCCCGGGGGGGGGAGACCCAGTACTTC. Its translation: CASSLRTPRGGETQYF. Full variable domain (rest looked up from reference TRBV7-9 and TRBJ2-5): DTGVSQNPRHKITKRGQNVTFRCDPISEHNRLYWYRQTLGQGPEFLTYFQNEAQLEKSRLLSDRFSAERPKGSFSTLEIQRTEQGDSAMYLCASSLRTPRGGETQYFGPGTRLLVL.